The clone carrying this T cell receptor beta chain was counted a few times. Its specificity is not known. Expressed TCRB transcripts were sequenced because the isolated RNA had all been reverse transcribed beforehand. The method was immunoSEQ multiplex PCR; TCRdb's version includes in-frame clones alone and lacks a portion of them. This repertoire shows under 400,000 clones, 15% to 20% found once; its top ten account for approximately 0.046%. These data come from a study of beta chain features in type 1 diabetes. The study's findings and limits: A greater similarity of naive, central memory and Treg TCRB repertoires was seen among patients than among healthy donors. It was possible that PCR favored shorter templates, equally so in patients and controls. For Type 1 diabetes patients, all four CD4+ subsets carried TCRB CDR3s that were moderately but significantly shorter.

V lost 4 bases and J 5 bases, leaving 14 bases between the germline ends. The CDR3 loop spans 15 amino acids. Germline V CDR1 and CDR2: SEHNR, FQNEAQ (reference sequence). The chain combines TRBV7-9 with TRBJ2-2, with D tentatively TRBD1 (8 bases). Sequenced sample: naive CD4+ T cells from blood. The TCR was taken from a woman aged 18-29 years in good health. In nucleotides, the CDR3 is TGTGCCAGCAGCTCCCCACAGGGGGGGACCGGGGAGCTGTTTTTT. Amino acids: CASSSPQGGTGELFF.